The clone carrying this T cell receptor (beta chain) has only a few counts. These data come from a study of blood T cell repertoires in COVID-19. Study-level information: Material from acute and convalescent COVID-19 was sourced from the United States, Italy and Spain.

The germline V gene has CDR1 SNHLY and CDR2 FYNNEI. The CDR3 is 15 amino acids. Losses at the gene ends were 4 bases for V and 7 bases for J; bases not matched to a gene: 11. As originally analysed: Estimation of nucleated cell counts relied on the amplification of reference gene primers. The table came from immunoSEQ multiplex PCR; TCRdb's copy has only in-frame clones and leaves some out. The V and J calls and clone size were taken over from that table, and D and trimming were inferred from the DNA. The data show roughly 50,000 clones, with over 65% seen just once and roughly 13% held by the top ten.

The rearrangement joins TRBV2 to TRBJ1-2; 8 positions agree with TRBD1. This TCR was sampled from a human donor in a cohort sampled during active COVID-19. The sequencing input was peripheral blood. The CDR3 DNA sequence: TGTGCCAGCAGTGCCATCGCCAGGGGGCTGGGTGGCTACACCTTC. Translated: CASSAIARGLGGYTF.